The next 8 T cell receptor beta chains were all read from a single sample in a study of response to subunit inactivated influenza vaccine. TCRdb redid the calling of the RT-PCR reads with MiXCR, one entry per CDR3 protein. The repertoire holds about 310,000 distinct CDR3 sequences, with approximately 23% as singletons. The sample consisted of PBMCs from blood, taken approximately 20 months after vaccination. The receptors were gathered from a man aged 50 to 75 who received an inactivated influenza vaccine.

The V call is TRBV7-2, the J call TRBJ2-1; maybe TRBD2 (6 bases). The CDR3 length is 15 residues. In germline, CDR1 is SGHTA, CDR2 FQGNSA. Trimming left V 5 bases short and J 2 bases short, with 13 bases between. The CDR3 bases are TGTGCCAGCAGCCGTGCTAGCGCTCCCTACAATGAGCAGTTCTTC. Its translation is CASSRASAPYNEQFF.

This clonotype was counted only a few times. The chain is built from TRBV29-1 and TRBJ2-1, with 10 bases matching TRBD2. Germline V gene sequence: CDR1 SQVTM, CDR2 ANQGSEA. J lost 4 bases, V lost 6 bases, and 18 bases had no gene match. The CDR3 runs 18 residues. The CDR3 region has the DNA TGCAGCGTCCCACCGCCCGGTGTAGCGGGAGGTACGTACAATGAGCAGTTCTTC. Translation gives CSVPPPGVAGGTYNEQFF.

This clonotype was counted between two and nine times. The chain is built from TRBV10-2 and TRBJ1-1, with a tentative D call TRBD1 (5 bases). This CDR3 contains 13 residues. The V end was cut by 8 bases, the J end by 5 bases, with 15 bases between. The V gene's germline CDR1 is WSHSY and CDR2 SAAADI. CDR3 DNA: TGCGCCAGCTCCCCTTCATGGACAACTGAAGCTTTCTTT. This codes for CASSPSWTTEAFF.

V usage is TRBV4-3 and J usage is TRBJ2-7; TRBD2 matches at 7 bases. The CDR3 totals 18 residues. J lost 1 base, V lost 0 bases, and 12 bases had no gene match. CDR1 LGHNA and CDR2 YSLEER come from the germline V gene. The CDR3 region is CASSQDFGGGVRSYEQYF. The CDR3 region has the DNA TGCGCCAGCAGCCAAGACTTTGGGGGGGGTGTTAGGTCCTACGAGCAGTACTTC.

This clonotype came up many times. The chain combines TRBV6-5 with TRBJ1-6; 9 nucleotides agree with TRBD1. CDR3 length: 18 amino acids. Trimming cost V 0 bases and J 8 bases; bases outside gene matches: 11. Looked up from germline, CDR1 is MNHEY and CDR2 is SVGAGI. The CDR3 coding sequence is TGTGCCAGCAGTTACTCAAGATTGACAGGGGGTAATGATTCACCCCTCCACTTT. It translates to CASSYSRLTGGNDSPLHF.

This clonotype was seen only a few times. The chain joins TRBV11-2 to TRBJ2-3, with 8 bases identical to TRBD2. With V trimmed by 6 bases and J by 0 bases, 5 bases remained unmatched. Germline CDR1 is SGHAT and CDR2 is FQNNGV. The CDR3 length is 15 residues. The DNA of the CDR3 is TGTGCCAGCAGGCTAGCGGGTTTAAGCACAGATACGCAGTATTTT. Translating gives CASRLAGLSTDTQYF.

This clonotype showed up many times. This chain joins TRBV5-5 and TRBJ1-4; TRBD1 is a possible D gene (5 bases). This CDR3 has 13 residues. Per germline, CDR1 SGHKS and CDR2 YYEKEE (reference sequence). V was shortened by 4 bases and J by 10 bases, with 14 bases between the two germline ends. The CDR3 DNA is TGTGCCAGCAGCAGGCCGGGGCCCGGAAAACTGTTTTTT. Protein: CASSRPGPGKLFF.

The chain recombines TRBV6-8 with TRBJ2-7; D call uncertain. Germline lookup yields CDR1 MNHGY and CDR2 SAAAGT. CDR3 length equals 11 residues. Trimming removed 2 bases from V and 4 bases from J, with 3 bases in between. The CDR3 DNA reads TGTGCCAGCAGTTACACTTACGAGCAGTACTTC. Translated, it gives CASSYTYEQYF.